This T cell receptor (beta chain) comes out of a study of regulatory T cells in long-lasting Graves disease. The study, taken as a whole, reports: Favoring TRBV28, TRBJ1-2 and TRBJ2-5 was a feature seen in persistent disease. Having only a small sample size may have limited accuracy.

Time point indicated: persistent/refractory GD, antithyroid drugs over 5 years with positive TRAb. The TCR library was prepared using RNA isolated from PBMCs. EDTA tubes received approximately 10 milliliters of collected peripheral blood. This clonotype was seen at least ten times. The target antigen is unknown. V was shortened by 5 bases and J by 3 bases, with 22 bases between the two germline ends. The CDR3 loop spans 17 amino acids. HTBI primers from iRepertoire and Arm-PCR of CDR3 regions yielded the TCR beta libraries. Using its own MiXCR run on the multiplex PCR reads, TCRdb lists one record per CDR3 protein. The sample lists fewer than 400,000 distinct CDR3 sequences, 15% to 20% occurring once.

The material sequenced was peripheral blood mononuclear cells (PBMCs), taken when the disease was refractory, from a patient treated with antithyroid drugs. The J gene is TRBJ1-2, the V gene TRBV12-3 or TRBV12-4; D is unclear. The receptor was derived from a female donor with Graves disease. The CDR3 region is CASSTRIVTSRYYGYTF. CDR3 DNA: TGTGCCAGCAGTACTAGAATAGTAACCTCCCGTTACTATGGCTACACCTTC.